This T cell receptor (beta chain) was sequenced for a study of T cells in Graves' hyperthyroidism and ophthalmopathy. Turning to the study itself: Blood from the periphery was taken at initial diagnosis, before any treatment.

A note on this clonotype: Its antigen remains unknown.

V lost 4 bases, J lost 9 bases, and 12 bases lay in between. The germline gives CDR1 SGHRS, CDR2 YFSETQ. This CDR3 is built from 12 residues. Broader study findings: Among thyroid clonotypes expanded above 0.001, most also appeared in blood.

RNA transcripts yielded amplified TCR beta CDR3 regions. Researchers ran a first-round RT-PCR on the TCR CDR3 using the HTBI primer set. MiXCR was run by TCRdb on the multiplex PCR reads, yielding one entry per CDR3 protein. The repertoire holds 500,000 or so distinct CDR3 sequences, with about 16% as singletons. This TCR was sampled from a woman in her twenties or thirties with Graves' ophthalmopathy. Sequencing was performed on blood. The genes are TRBV5-1 and TRBJ2-3, with D perhaps given as TRBD1 or TRBD2 (5 bases each). The CDR3 reads CASSRDPVTQYF. The CDR3 DNA sequence: TGCGCCAGCAGCCGGGACCCGGTCACGCAGTATTTT. Complete variable domain (other parts from reference TRBV5-1 and TRBJ2-3): KAGVTQTPRYLIKTRGQQVTLSCSPISGHRSVSWYQQTPGQGLQFLFEYFSETQRNKGNFPGRFSGRQFSNSRSEMNVSTLELGDSALYLCASSRDPVTQYFGPGTRLTVL.